Sequencing of this T cell receptor (beta chain) was carried out in a study of blood T cell repertoires in COVID-19. Study-level information: Whether acute or convalescent, the COVID-19 samples came from the United States, Italy and Spain. Sample material is recorded as cDNA or gDNA derived from T cells, B-cell-depleted T cells, or PBMCs.

CDR3 length equals 15 residues. V lost 2 bases to trimming and J lost 0 bases, with 9 bases between them. The germline V gene has CDR1 WSHSY and CDR2 SAAADI. Authors' analysis steps: Amplification of reference gene primers provided the estimated nucleated cell counts. The method was immunoSEQ multiplex PCR; TCRdb's version includes in-frame clones alone and lacks a portion of them. V, J and clone size are those of that table, while D and trimming were read from the DNA. The table includes fewer than 350,000 clones, 86% detected once. The receptor was isolated from a woman aged 25 to 39 who had recovered from COVID-19. The sample taken for sequencing was peripheral blood. The chain combines TRBV10-2 with TRBJ2-3; the D gene is possibly TRBD1 (5 bases). The CDR3 DNA sequence: TGCGCCAGCAGTGAGGGGGCCTTAAGCACAGATACGCAGTATTTT. Its translation: CASSEGALSTDTQYF.